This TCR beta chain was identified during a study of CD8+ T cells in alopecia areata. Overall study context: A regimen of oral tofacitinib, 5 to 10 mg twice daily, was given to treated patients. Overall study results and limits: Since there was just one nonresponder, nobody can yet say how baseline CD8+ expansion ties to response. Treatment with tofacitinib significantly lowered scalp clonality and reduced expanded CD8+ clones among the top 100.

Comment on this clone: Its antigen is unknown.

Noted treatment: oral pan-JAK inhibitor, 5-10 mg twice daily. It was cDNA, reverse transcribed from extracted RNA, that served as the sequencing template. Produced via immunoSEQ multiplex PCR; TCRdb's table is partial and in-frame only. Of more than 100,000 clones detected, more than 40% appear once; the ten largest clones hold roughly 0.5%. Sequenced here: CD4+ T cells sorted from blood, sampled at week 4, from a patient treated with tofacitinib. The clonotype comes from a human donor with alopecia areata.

Here the CDR3 DNA reads TGCAGCGTTGACGCCGGGGCCCAAGAGACCCAGTACTTC. Translated, it gives CSVDAGAQETQYF. This chain links TRBV29-1 with TRBJ2-5, with D possibly being TRBD1 or TRBD2 (5 bases each). Germline assignment: CDR1 SQVTM and CDR2 ANQGSEA. The V and J ends lost 3 bases and 1 base respectively, with 9 bases between them. This CDR3 spans 13 amino acids.